The T cell receptor (beta chain) under discussion was sequenced for a study of shared clonotypes between healthy human individuals. Each cell subset's genomic DNA was divided evenly among several immunoSEQ plates. Assay: immunoSEQ multiplex PCR; the TCRdb copy retains only in-frame clones and omits some. The data show 550,000 to 800,000 clones, approximately 79% seen once. In germline, CDR1 is SGHRS, CDR2 YFSETQ. This CDR3 comprises 16 residues. V gave up 5 bases and J gave up 0 bases; unmatched junction bases: 9. From CD4+ cells came CD45RA+ naive and CD45RA-negative memory subsets. The V call is TRBV5-1, the J call TRBJ2-3; 7 nucleotides align to TRBD2. This TCR came from a woman aged 25 to 39 in good health. Sequencing was done on a sample of memory CD4+ T cells sorted from blood. Subset defined: CD45RA-negative fraction. The CDR3 reads CASRVGLAASTDTQYF. Written as DNA, the CDR3 is TGCGCCAGCAGGGTGGGCCTAGCGGCTAGCACAGATACGCAGTATTTT.